These 23 T cell receptor beta chains were sequenced from one sample in a study of beta chain features in type 1 diabetes. All of the isolated RNA was reverse transcribed, so expressed TCRB transcripts were sequenced. TCRdb's table, derived via immunoSEQ multiplex PCR, lists solely in-frame clones and lacks some. The table includes some 400,000 clones, around 15% detected once. Sequencing was done on a sample of naive CD4+ T cells from blood. These TCRs come from a woman younger than 30 in good health.

About this clone: Other nucleotide sequences from this sample produce the same CDR3. The chain is built from TRBV28 and TRBJ2-2; no definite D call. This CDR3 contains 12 residues. V was clipped by 6 bases and J by 2 bases, with 4 bases between them. CDR1 and CDR2 (germline): MDHEN, SYDVKM. CDR3 nucleotides: TGTGCCAGCAGCCTTAACACCGGGGAGCTGTTTTTT. It encodes CASSLNTGELFF.

Only a few counts were recorded for this clone. The gene calls are TRBV30 and TRBJ1-2, with D unresolved. Looked up from germline, CDR1 is GTSNPN and CDR2 is SVGIG (reference sequence). The CDR3 runs 11 residues. V was clipped by 7 bases and J by 8 bases, with 14 bases between them. CDR3 residues: CASRGGFGYTF. The CDR3 DNA follows: TGTGCCTCGCGAGGAGGGTTCGGCTACACCTTC. Looking up the rest from reference TRBV30 and TRBJ1-2 gives the full variable domain: SQTIHQWPATLVQPVGSPLSLECTVEGTSNPNLYWYRQAAGRGLQLLFYSVGIGQISSEVPQNLSASRPQDRQFILSSKKLLLSDSGFYLCASRGGFGYTFGSGTRLTVV.

A few counts support this clone. The chain links TRBV25-1 to TRBJ2-1; D is unclear. Trimming shortened V by 5 bases and J by 3 bases, and 8 bases separated the two germline ends. The CDR3 covers 13 residues. Germline loops: CDR1 MGHDK, CDR2 SYGVNS. CDR3 sequence reads: CASSFDNYNEQFF. The CDR3 region has the DNA TGTGCCAGCAGTTTCGACAACTACAATGAGCAGTTCTTC.

V gene TRBV28 combines with J gene TRBJ2-3; TRBD2 matches at 10 bases. The V and J ends lost 6 bases and 4 bases, in that order; junction bases with no gene match: 7. The V gene's germline CDR1 is MDHEN and CDR2 SYDVKM. This CDR3 is built from 15 residues. As DNA, the CDR3 is TGTGCCAGCAGCCGAGCGGGAGGGTTGGCAGATACGCAGTATTTT. It is translated as CASSRAGGLADTQYF.

The gene calls are TRBV11-2 and TRBJ2-7; D is perhaps TRBD2 (6 bases). V shed 4 bases and J shed 3 bases, with 10 bases lying between them. Germline loops: CDR1 SGHAT, CDR2 FQNNGV. The CDR3 loop spans 13 amino acids. Written as DNA, the CDR3 is TGTGCCAGCAGCTCGGGACTCCACTACGAGCAGTACTTC. As protein: CASSSGLHYEQYF.

This clone was counted between two and nine times. The chain has TRBV14 and TRBJ2-3, with 7 positions matching TRBD2. V dropped 0 bases and J dropped 2; count of bases not matched to a gene: 11. Germline V gene sequence: CDR1 SGHDN, CDR2 FVKESK. This CDR3 has 18 residues. CDR3: CASSQDAIRLAATDTQYF. CDR3 nucleotides: TGTGCCAGCAGCCAAGATGCAATCCGGCTAGCGGCCACAGATACGCAGTATTTT.

This sequence joins TRBV7-9 and TRBJ2-1, with 8 positions matching TRBD2. The CDR3 covers 13 residues. CDR1 is SEHNR and CDR2 is FQNEAQ in the germline V gene (reference sequence). The V gene end was trimmed by 5 bases and the J gene end by 15 bases; junction bases not matched to a gene: 12. Written as DNA, the CDR3 is TGTGCCAGCAGCCCGACACCGACTAGCGATCCGTTCTTC. Translation gives CASSPTPTSDPFF.

This sequence joins TRBV6-5 and TRBJ2-7; 11 bases are a match to TRBD1. Germline CDR1 and CDR2: MNHEY and SVGAGI. The V and J ends lost 5 bases and 0 bases, in that order; junction bases with no gene match: 3. CDR3 length equals 15 residues. CDR3 in amino acids: CASSQGQGASYEQYF. In DNA form, the CDR3 reads TGTGCCAGCAGTCAAGGACAGGGGGCCTCCTACGAGCAGTACTTC.

The chain has TRBV7-3 and TRBJ2-2; 9 nucleotides line up with TRBD1. CDR3 length: 16 residues. Per germline, CDR1 SGHTA and CDR2 FQGTGA. After removal of 5 bases from V and 4 bases from J, the junction contained 8 bases not matched to a gene. The DNA for the CDR3 is TGTGCCAGCAGCCAACAGGGGGCGAGGGGCACCGGGGAGCTGTTTTTT. Protein: CASSQQGARGTGELFF.

The chain recombines TRBV30 with TRBJ2-7; TRBD1 agrees at 9 bases. This CDR3 has 14 amino acids. Germline V gene lookup returns CDR1 GTSNPN and CDR2 SVGIG (reference sequence). J lost 4 bases, V lost 8 bases, and 12 bases had no gene match. CDR3 residues: CAGGTGKNLYEQYF. CDR3 nucleotide sequence: TGTGCCGGGGGGACAGGGAAGAACCTATACGAGCAGTACTTC.

This clone was seen a handful of times. This chain connects TRBV7-9 to TRBJ2-1; TRBD2 matches 7 bases. Trimming at V came to 3 bases and at J to 1 base, leaving 9 bases not matched to a gene. Germline V gene lookup returns CDR1 SEHNR and CDR2 FQNEAQ (reference sequence). The CDR3 runs to 17 residues. In DNA form, the CDR3 reads TGTGCCAGCAGCTTTTTAGGCGGGAGCCGTTCCTACAATGAGCAGTTCTTC. This codes for CASSFLGGSRSYNEQFF.

Comment on this clone: The junction does not match germline at one end; this may be a read error. The CDR3 coding sequence is TGTGCTAGCAGCTTAGCCCCCGGGACTGCAGATACGCAGTATTTT. It encodes CASSLAPGTADTQYF. The chain is built from TRBV7-7 and TRBJ2-3; maybe TRBD2 (6 bases). The CDR3 runs 15 residues. The germline CDR1 and CDR2 sequences are SSHAT and FNYEAQ (reference sequence).

V is TRBV27 and J is TRBJ2-5; a weak D match, TRBD1 (5 bases). The germline V gene has CDR1 MNHEY and CDR2 SMNVEV (reference sequence). Trimming stripped 9 bases from V and 7 bases from J, with 9 bases between. The CDR3 loop spans 10 amino acids. CDR3 in amino acids: CARPQGTQYF. As DNA, the CDR3 is TGTGCCAGGCCCCAGGGGACCCAGTACTTC.

This clone was counted only a few times. The V gene is TRBV5-4, the J gene TRBJ1-4, with TRBD1 identical over 9 bases. CDR3 length: 15 amino acids. V was pared by 0 bases and J by 8 bases, with 5 bases of the junction left unmatched. The germline V gene has CDR1 SGHNT and CDR2 YYREEE (reference sequence). CDR3 nucleotides: TGTGCCAGCAGCTTGGCCGGGACAGGGAACGAAAAACTGTTTTTT. Its translation is CASSLAGTGNEKLFF.

This clone was detected a few times. The chain links TRBV4-3 to TRBJ2-7; 8 positions agree with TRBD1. The CDR3 has 16 amino acids. The trim removed 3 bases at V and 3 bases at J, leaving 10 bases unmatched. Germline lookup yields CDR1 LGHNA and CDR2 YSLEER. For the CDR3, the DNA is TGCGCCAGCAGCCAGGAGACCTTCGGACAGGGCTACGAGCAGTACTTC. Translation gives CASSQETFGQGYEQYF.

This chain connects TRBV27 to TRBJ2-7; 7 bases agree with TRBD1. V lost 3 bases, J lost 13 bases, and 9 bases stayed unmatched. The CDR3 runs to 12 residues. CDR1 is MNHEY and CDR2 is SMNVEV in the germline V gene (reference sequence). CDR3 sequence: CASSLGSGTAYF. CDR3 nucleotides: TGTGCCAGCAGTTTGGGTTCGGGGACAGCTTACTTC.

The genes are TRBV7-2 and TRBJ2-1; TRBD2 matches at 11 bases. CDR1 and CDR2 (germline): SGHTA, FQGNSA. The CDR3 has 16 residues. Losses at the gene ends were 1 base for V and 5 bases for J; bases not matched to a gene: 4. The CDR3 DNA sequence: TGTGCCAGCAGCTTAGGTCTAGCGGGGGGAAACAATGAGCAGTTCTTC. Its protein product is CASSLGLAGGNNEQFF.

The chain is built from TRBV11-2 and TRBJ2-1, with 10 nucleotides matching TRBD2. With 5 bases clipped from V and 8 bases from J, the junction kept 6 bases outside the gene matches. The germline CDR1 and CDR2 sequences are SGHAT and FQNNGV. This CDR3 is 14 amino acids long. The CDR3 sequence: CASSELAGSYEQFF. The CDR3 DNA reads as TGTGCCAGCAGCGAACTAGCGGGATCGTATGAGCAGTTCTTC.

The V gene is TRBV30, the J gene TRBJ1-1; perhaps TRBD1 as D (6 bases). From germline, CDR1 is GTSNPN and CDR2 SVGIG (reference sequence). V was clipped by 0 bases and J by 7 bases, with 12 bases between them. The CDR3 length is 13 residues. This CDR3 reads CAWSVGTGFEAFF. DNA of the CDR3: TGTGCCTGGAGTGTAGGTACAGGGTTTGAAGCTTTCTTT.

This clone occurred a few times. The chain is built from TRBV9 and TRBJ1-1, with 7 bases aligning to TRBD1. V was pared by 3 bases and J by 4 bases, with 12 bases of the junction left unmatched. Germline V gene sequence: CDR1 SGDLS, CDR2 YYNGEE. This CDR3 contains 16 residues. In DNA form, the CDR3 reads TGTGCCAGCAGCGCAATCGACAGGGTTTTGGGCACTGAAGCTTTCTTT. Translated: CASSAIDRVLGTEAFF.

As regards this clone: The sample has other DNA sequences that encode this CDR3 too. The chain uses TRBV5-1 and TRBJ2-5; 8 nucleotides line up with TRBD2. Per germline, CDR1 SGHRS and CDR2 YFSETQ. This CDR3 region has 14 residues. V was clipped by 0 bases and J by 2 bases; unmatched bases: 0. The CDR3 spells CASSLAGGQETQYF. CDR3 DNA: TGCGCCAGCAGCTTGGCGGGAGGGCAAGAGACCCAGTACTTC.

This clone was picked up a small number of times. The chain joins TRBV10-3 to TRBJ2-6; D unclear. CDR3 length: 14 residues. V lost 8 bases and J lost 0, with 8 bases in between. CDR1 and CDR2 (germline): ENHRY, SYGVKD. DNA of the CDR3: TGTGCCATCCATCCAGACTCTGGGGCCAACGTCCTGACTTTC. This codes for CAIHPDSGANVLTF.

This sequence joins TRBV15 and TRBJ2-7; D is perhaps TRBD1 (5 bases). V was clipped by 3 bases and J by 1 base, with 10 bases between them. This CDR3 has 14 residues. Germline assignment: CDR1 LNHNV and CDR2 YYDKDF (reference sequence). CDR3 bases: TGTGCCACCAGCAGGCCCCAGGGTTCCTACGAGCAGTACTTC. Amino acids: CATSRPQGSYEQYF.